Shown below are 16 T cell receptor beta chains from a single sample sequenced in a study of neoadjuvant nivolumab and ipilimumab in lung cancer. Sequencing used immunoSEQ multiplex PCR; TCRdb keeps in-frame clones, though not all of them. This sample yields fewer than 40,000 clones, of which about 92% are seen a single time; around 2.2% belongs to the top ten. The sample in question was peripheral blood, obtained after neoadjuvant nivolumab, alone or with ipilimumab, at or shortly before surgery. The receptors originated from an adult with non-small cell lung cancer.

The chain links TRBV4-1 to TRBJ1-2; a possible D gene is TRBD1 (6 bases). The CDR3 is 15 residues long. Germline V CDR1 and CDR2: MGHRA, YSYEKL. V was trimmed by 3 bases and J by 6 bases, leaving 17 bases between them. CDR3 bases: TGCGCCAGCAGCCAGTACGAGGGCAGGGGAGATGGCTACACCTTC. Protein sequence: CASSQYEGRGDGYTF.

This chain uses TRBV20-1 with TRBJ1-1; D is ambiguous. The CDR3 is 8 amino acids. Germline CDR1 reads DFQATT; CDR2 reads SNEGSKA (reference sequence). Trimming stripped 6 bases from V and 11 bases from J, with 7 bases between. The CDR3 sequence is CSAGVAFF. The CDR3, as DNA: TGCAGTGCGGGAGTTGCTTTCTTT.

J is TRBJ2-2 and V is TRBV2; no clear D gene. The V end lost 4 bases, the J end lost 1 base, and 10 bases lay between the germline ends. CDR1 is SNHLY, CDR2 FYNNEI, per germline. The length of the CDR3 is 15 residues. The CDR3 here is CASSARSLNTGELFF. DNA for the CDR3: TGTGCCAGCAGTGCGAGGAGTTTGAACACCGGGGAGCTGTTTTTT.

This clone appeared a single time. The chain combines TRBV5-1 with TRBJ2-3; 12 nucleotides agree with TRBD2. The CDR3 is made up of 17 amino acids. J lost 3 bases, V lost 4 bases, and 9 bases had no gene match. Per the germline V gene, CDR1 is SGHRS and CDR2 is YFSETQ. The CDR3 nucleotides are TGCGCCAGCAGCATCACTCTAGCGGGAGGGGGAACAGATACGCAGTATTTT. Translated, it gives CASSITLAGGGTDTQYF.

This chain uses TRBV6-5 with TRBJ1-1; a weak D match, TRBD1 (5 bases). V lost 6 bases to trimming and J lost 11 bases, with 19 bases between them. This CDR3 has 13 residues. Germline V CDR1 and CDR2: MNHEY, SVGAGI. CDR3 nucleotides: TGTGCCAGCAGCCCCCCGAGTTGGGGGGACGCTTTCTTT. Protein product: CASSPPSWGDAFF.

The rearrangement uses TRBV10-3 and TRBJ2-1; 8 bases fit TRBD1. In germline, CDR1 is ENHRY, CDR2 SYGVKD. V lost 4 bases and J lost 9; bases outside the gene matches: 11. The CDR3 has 15 residues. The CDR3 sequence is CAISGTGNGDGEQFF. In DNA, the CDR3 is TGTGCCATCAGTGGGACAGGGAATGGAGACGGTGAGCAGTTCTTC.

This rearrangement joins TRBV19 to TRBJ2-7, with D perhaps TRBD1 or TRBD2 (5 bases each). The V and J ends lost 4 bases and 6 bases respectively, with 13 bases between them. The CDR3 is 13 amino acids. Per the germline V gene, CDR1 is LNHDA and CDR2 is SQIVND (reference sequence). The CDR3 region has the DNA TGTGCCAGTAGTAGGGGGAGAGGGCTCGAGCAGTACTTC. Protein sequence: CASSRGRGLEQYF.

This chain links TRBV6-1 with TRBJ2-5, with TRBD2 identical over 9 bases. From germline, CDR1 is MNHNS and CDR2 SASEGT. This CDR3 is 14 amino acids long. Unmatched junction bases numbered 7, after V lost 6 bases and J lost 5 bases. The CDR3 bases are TGTGCCAGCAGAGCGACTAGCGGTTTCGAGACCCAGTACTTC. This encodes CASRATSGFETQYF.

J is TRBJ2-5 and V is TRBV2; TRBD2 might be the D (6 bases). Germline assignment: CDR1 SNHLY and CDR2 FYNNEI. V lost 7 bases and J 2 bases, leaving 11 bases between the germline ends. The CDR3 runs 13 residues. CDR3: CASMAGSQETQYF. CDR3 DNA sequence: TGTGCCAGCATGGCGGGATCTCAAGAGACCCAGTACTTC.

The chain combines TRBV6-1 with TRBJ1-2, with D tentatively TRBD1 (6 bases). The V end was cut by 1 base, the J end by 5 bases, with 14 bases between. Germline V lookup: CDR1 MNHNS, CDR2 SASEGT. CDR3 length: 15 amino acids. CDR3 protein: CASSEVGRGPYGYTF. The CDR3 DNA sequence: TGTGCCAGCAGTGAAGTTGGCCGGGGGCCTTATGGCTACACCTTC.

V is TRBV15 and J is TRBJ2-5; the D gene is possibly TRBD1 (5 bases). With 3 bases removed from V and 4 bases from J, the gap between germline ends came to 6 bases. The germline V gene encodes CDR1 LNHNV and CDR2 YYDKDF (reference sequence). The CDR3 is 12 residues long. The CDR3 DNA is TGTGCCACCAGCAGGGGGCGAGAGACCCAGTACTTC. Translation gives CATSRGRETQYF.

The chain links TRBV5-4 to TRBJ1-3; D is undetermined. V was trimmed by 1 base and J by 4 bases, leaving 12 bases between them. This CDR3 contains 15 residues. The germline V gene has CDR1 SGHNT and CDR2 YYREEE (reference sequence). The CDR3 DNA sequence: TGTGCCAGCAGCTTGACCGGTTCGTCCGGAAACACCATATATTTT. Its translation is CASSLTGSSGNTIYF.

The chain employs TRBV7-2 and TRBJ1-1; D ambiguous. Between the trimmed V and J ends, which lost 6 bases and 3 bases, there was a span of 11 bases. This CDR3 is built from 13 residues. Germline CDR1 and CDR2: SGHTA and FQGNSA. The CDR3 DNA reads as TGTGCCAGCAGTGTAAGGGATTACACTGAAGCTTTCTTT. This gives the protein CASSVRDYTEAFF.

V is TRBV7-2 and J is TRBJ2-7, with D hard to call. The CDR3 has 13 amino acids. Per the germline V gene, CDR1 is SGHTA and CDR2 is FQGNSA. V was pared by 2 bases and J by 2 bases, with 7 bases between. This chain's CDR3 is CASSLTLTYEQYF. CDR3 nucleotides: TGTGCCAGCAGCTTAACGTTAACCTACGAGCAGTACTTC.

The gene calls are TRBV10-3 and TRBJ1-2, with 8 bases matching TRBD1. Germline loops: CDR1 ENHRY, CDR2 SYGVKD. The CDR3 spans 17 residues. The V and J ends lost 3 bases and 5 bases, in that order; junction bases with no gene match: 14. The CDR3 bases are TGTGCCATCAGTGACCCTAACGGGGGGCAGGGGGCATATGGCTACACCTTC. This codes for CAISDPNGGQGAYGYTF.

The gene calls are TRBV7-9 and TRBJ1-3, with D maybe TRBD1 (5 bases). The CDR3 covers 15 residues. Germline V gene data show CDR1 as SEHNR and CDR2 as FQNEAQ (reference sequence). V gave up 5 bases and J gave up 0 bases, with 11 bases separating them. DNA for the CDR3: TGTGCCAGCAGCCGGGGGTCTTTCTCTGGAAACACCATATATTTT. It is translated as CASSRGSFSGNTIYF.